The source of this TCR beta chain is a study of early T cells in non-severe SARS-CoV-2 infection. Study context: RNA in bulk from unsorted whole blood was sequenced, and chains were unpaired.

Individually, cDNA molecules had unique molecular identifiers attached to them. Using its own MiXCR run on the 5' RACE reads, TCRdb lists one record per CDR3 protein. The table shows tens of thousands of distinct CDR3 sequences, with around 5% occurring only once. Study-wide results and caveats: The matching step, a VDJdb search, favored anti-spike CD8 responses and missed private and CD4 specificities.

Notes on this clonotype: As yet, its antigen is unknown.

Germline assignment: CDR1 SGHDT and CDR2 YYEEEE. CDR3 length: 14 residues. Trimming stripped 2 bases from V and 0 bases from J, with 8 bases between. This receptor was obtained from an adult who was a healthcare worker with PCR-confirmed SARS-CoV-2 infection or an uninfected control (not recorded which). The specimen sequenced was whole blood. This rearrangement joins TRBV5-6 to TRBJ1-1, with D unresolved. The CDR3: CASSFFAVNTEAFF. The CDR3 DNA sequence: TGTGCCAGCAGCTTTTTTGCTGTGAACACTGAAGCTTTCTTT.